A selection of T cell receptor beta chains follows, all from one sample in a study of blood T cell repertoires in COVID-19. The method was immunoSEQ multiplex PCR; TCRdb's version includes in-frame clones alone and lacks a portion of them. The profile shows more than 95,000 clones, about 89% of them singletons. Source material: peripheral blood. The receptors come from a human donor in a cohort sampled during active COVID-19. CDR3s include the opening cysteine and the closing phenylalanine or tryptophan.

V gene	J gene	CDR3 protein
TRBV7-9	TRBJ2-5	CASSLGPGETQYF
TRBV7-3	TRBJ2-5	CASSSKAGTSGSGVRETQYF
TRBV20-1	TRBJ1-1	CSATDGSGGADTEAFF
TRBV5-4	TRBJ2-2	CASSSNGPAGLFF
TRBV7-8	TRBJ2-7	CASSLVRRGSYEQYF
TRBV4-3	TRBJ1-2	CASSQGAVIVDRGIYDGYTF
TRBV6-5	TRBJ2-2	CASRNSNTGELFF
TRBV19	TRBJ1-2	CASSISGGRGNGYTF
TRBV5-6	TRBJ2-3	CASSEPLQTQYF
TRBV5-1	TRBJ1-1	CASSLRGRGTEAFF